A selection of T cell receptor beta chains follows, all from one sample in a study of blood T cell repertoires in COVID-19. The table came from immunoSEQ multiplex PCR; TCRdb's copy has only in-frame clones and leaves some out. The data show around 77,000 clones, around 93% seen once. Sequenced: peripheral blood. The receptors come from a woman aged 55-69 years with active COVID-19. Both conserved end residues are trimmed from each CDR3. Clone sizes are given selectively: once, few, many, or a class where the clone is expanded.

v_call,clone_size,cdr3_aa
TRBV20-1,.,SASHSGPTDTQY
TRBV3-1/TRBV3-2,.,ASGQGAWQPQH
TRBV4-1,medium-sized,ASSYGGGNTEAF
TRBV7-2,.,ASSLVVQKNTEAF
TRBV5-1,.,ASSDAVGLGEQF
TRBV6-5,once,ASSDTGMRAF
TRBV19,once,ASSPGTAAYEQY
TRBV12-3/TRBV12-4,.,ASTPGVTETQY
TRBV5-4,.,ASKTGVNSPLH
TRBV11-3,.,ASTNSVDTQY
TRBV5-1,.,ASSDRDRGQNGYT
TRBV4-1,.,ASSQVGLAENIQY
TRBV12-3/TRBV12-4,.,ASSFFPGGQF
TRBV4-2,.,ASSQGTGGPGELF
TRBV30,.,AWTSIGTGGYGYT
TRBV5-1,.,ASSPWGGINSPLH
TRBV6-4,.,ASSDSGGSFGYT
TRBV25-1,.,ASSEYSAGAPNSPLH
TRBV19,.,ASSMAGVGTDTQY
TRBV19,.,ASSKTGTSGRTSYNEQF
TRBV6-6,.,ASSSRPNEKLF
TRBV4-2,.,ASSQGSTREQF
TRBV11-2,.,ASSLVDGGMGGELF